This is a list of T cell receptor beta chains from one sample in a study of T cell repertoires in cytomegalovirus infection. TCRdb re-derived calls from the reads in MiXCR, one entry per CDR3 protein. Of 200,000 to 250,000 distinct CDR3 sequences listed, 35% to 40% are singletons. These TCRs are of unknown antigen specificity. The sequencing here drew on CD8+ T cells from cultured PBMCs, taken from culture after CMV antigen stimulation. These receptors all come from a human donor in good health (CMV status not recorded). Some clones in this sample may be carry-over from other donors' samples. The CDR3 runs from the conserved cysteine through the conserved F or W. The D gene is left open where the match is weak. Clone sizes are given selectively: once, few, many, or a class where the clone is expanded.

CDR3nt: TGTGCCAGCAGCTTGAATGTCAGACTAGCGGGAGGAGGGGATACGCAGTATTTT
CDR3aa: CASSLNVRLAGGGDTQYF
abundance: few
d_gene: TRBD2
j_gene: TRBJ2-3
v_gene: TRBV7-2

CDR3nt: TGTGCCAGCAGCTCCCCCGAGGACAGGACCCCCTACGAGCAGTACTTC
CDR3aa: CASSSPEDRTPYEQYF
abundance: few
d_gene: TRBD1
j_gene: TRBJ2-7
v_gene: TRBV7-9

CDR3nt: TGTGCCAGCAGCTTGGAACAGGCGACCTACGAGCAGTACTTC
CDR3aa: CASSLEQATYEQYF
abundance: NA
d_gene: NA
j_gene: TRBJ2-7
v_gene: TRBV5-6

CDR3nt: TGTGCCAGAAGCCCCCCGACAGTGGTTAACACTGAAGCTTTCTTT
CDR3aa: CARSPPTVVNTEAFF
abundance: once
d_gene: NA
j_gene: TRBJ1-1
v_gene: TRBV12-3/TRBV12-4

CDR3nt: TGCGCCAGCAGCCAAGATCATGGGAACGGTTACTACGAGCAGTACTTC
CDR3aa: CASSQDHGNGYYEQYF
abundance: NA
d_gene: NA
j_gene: TRBJ2-7
v_gene: TRBV4-1

CDR3nt: TGTGCCAGCAGACTTACCCGGGACGGACCCTACGAGCAGTACTTC
CDR3aa: CASRLTRDGPYEQYF
abundance: NA
d_gene: NA
j_gene: TRBJ2-7
v_gene: TRBV13

CDR3nt: TGTGCCAGCAGTTTAAAGAGGGGCCTGGGGAACACTGAAGCTTTCTTT
CDR3aa: CASSLKRGLGNTEAFF
abundance: many
d_gene: NA
j_gene: TRBJ1-1
v_gene: TRBV27

CDR3nt: TGTGCCAGCAGCCCAGGGGGTTCCTACGAGCAGTACTTC
CDR3aa: CASSPGGSYEQYF
abundance: many
d_gene: TRBD1
j_gene: TRBJ2-7
v_gene: TRBV7-3

CDR3nt: TGTGCCACCAGTCGACAGGCGTACCAAGAGACCCAGTACTTC
CDR3aa: CATSRQAYQETQYF
abundance: NA
d_gene: NA
j_gene: TRBJ2-5
v_gene: TRBV15

CDR3nt: TGTGCCACCAGTGTCAACTCCGGGAGCCTCTCCTACAATGAGCAGTTCTTC
CDR3aa: CATSVNSGSLSYNEQFF
abundance: NA
d_gene: NA
j_gene: TRBJ2-1
v_gene: TRBV24-1

CDR3nt: TGTGCCAGCAGTTACTCGGGATTAACAGGGGAGATTGGCTACACCTTC
CDR3aa: CASSYSGLTGEIGYTF
abundance: once
d_gene: TRBD1
j_gene: TRBJ1-2
v_gene: TRBV6-6

CDR3nt: TGTGCCAGCAGCCGCTGGGCCAGCGGGAGTAGGAATGAGCAGTTCTTC
CDR3aa: CASSRWASGSRNEQFF
abundance: NA
d_gene: TRBD2
j_gene: TRBJ2-1
v_gene: TRBV7-6

CDR3nt: TGTGCCAGCAGTTTAGGGGTCTCGAGTAGCACAGATACGCAGTATTTT
CDR3aa: CASSLGVSSSTDTQYF
abundance: NA
d_gene: NA
j_gene: TRBJ2-3
v_gene: TRBV28

CDR3nt: TGTGCCAGCAGGGGCCTAGAGCAGTTCTTC
CDR3aa: CASRGLEQFF
abundance: few
d_gene: NA
j_gene: TRBJ2-1
v_gene: TRBV12-3/TRBV12-4

CDR3nt: TGCGCCAGCAGCCAAGTTTTGATTCGGGGGGAGAGAAGTGAGCAGTTCTTC
CDR3aa: CASSQVLIRGERSEQFF
abundance: few
d_gene: TRBD2
j_gene: TRBJ2-1
v_gene: TRBV4-1

CDR3nt: TGTGCCAGCAGTTTGTGGGCCGGGGAGCTGTTTTTT
CDR3aa: CASSLWAGELFF
abundance: few
d_gene: NA
j_gene: TRBJ2-2
v_gene: TRBV27

CDR3nt: TGTGCCAGTAGTATGAGACGGGACTATCAGCCCCAGCATTTT
CDR3aa: CASSMRRDYQPQHF
abundance: NA
d_gene: NA
j_gene: TRBJ1-5
v_gene: TRBV19